This T cell receptor beta chain was identified in a study of cytomegalovirus exposure and HLA in healthy donors. The PCR had 60 Vbeta and 13 Jbeta primers. The assay was immunoSEQ multiplex PCR, and TCRdb's table has in-frame clones only and misses some. The data hold fewer than 250,000 clones, with roughly 80% observed a single time. On this clone itself: Antigen: not known.

Study results and caveats: According to the study, 160 or so TCR beta chains were cytomegalovirus-associated. In a later analysis, at a false discovery rate of 0.05, under 20,000 TCR beta sequences matched HLA alleles. Later genetic work tied a missense DCLRE1C variant to beta-chain V and J trimming.

Sequencing was performed on PBMCs. This clonotype was obtained from a man aged 25 to 40 in good health and CMV-seronegative.

The CDR3 coding sequence is TGTGCCAGCACCGCGAACCGGGGGGGCGATTCACCCCTCCACTTT. Protein: CASTANRGGDSPLHF. The chain combines TRBV28 with TRBJ1-6, with D possibly matching TRBD1 (6 bases). The CDR3 sequence is 15 residues long. Germline CDR1 and CDR2: MDHEN and SYDVKM. Trimming took off 7 bases at V and 8 bases at J, with 18 bases between the two ends.